Included here is one T cell receptor beta chain sequence, with context. Its antigen is not known. The sample originates from a study of chemoradiotherapy in HPV16-positive cancers. The repertoire was sequenced with immunoSEQ multiplex PCR; TCRdb's copy has only in-frame clones and lacks some. The sample contains tens of thousands of clones, about 91% of which appear only once. Broader study findings: During treatment, candidate HPV-specific clones and E7-related motifs expanded in tumor.

The CDR3 covers 15 residues. V shed 0 bases, J shed 5 bases, and the junction held 4 bases outside the gene matches. The germline CDR1 and CDR2 sequences are SGHRS and YFSETQ. The gene calls are TRBV5-1 and TRBJ2-3; 9 bases are shared with TRBD1. The specimen was blood, collected from a patient who underwent chemoradiotherapy. This receptor was obtained from a human donor with HPV-associated anogenital cancer. The CDR3 protein is CASSLGQGQGDTQYF. The CDR3 DNA is TGCGCCAGCAGCTTGGGACAGGGACAGGGAGATACGCAGTATTTT.